Included here is one T cell receptor beta chain sequence, with context. The antigen is undetermined. The primer mix had 60 Vbeta and 13 Jbeta primers. Assay: immunoSEQ multiplex PCR; the TCRdb copy retains only in-frame clones and omits some. This sample carries under 150,000 clones, around 70% of them seen once, and the ten largest clones take over 2%. The entry originates in a study of cytomegalovirus exposure and HLA in healthy donors. The study, taken as a whole, reports: Across HLA loci, a later analysis found differing TCR association rates, with DRB1 most and HLA-C fewest. Researchers reported that a few CMV-associated chains were confirmed in vitro as CMV antigen-specific. A missense variant in DCLRE1C was later tied to TCR beta V- and J-gene trimming.

CDR3 length equals 15 residues. CDR1 is KGHSH, CDR2 LQKENI, per germline. The V gene lost 4 bases and the J gene lost 0 bases, with 7 bases spanning the gap. The sequenced sample consisted of PBMCs. The chain carries TRBV18 and TRBJ2-6; unclear D gene. The receptor was isolated from a woman in her sixties or seventies in good health and CMV-seropositive. DNA for the CDR3: TGTGCCAGCTCACGCCAGTCCTCTGGGGCCAACGTCCTGACTTTC. It codes for CASSRQSSGANVLTF.